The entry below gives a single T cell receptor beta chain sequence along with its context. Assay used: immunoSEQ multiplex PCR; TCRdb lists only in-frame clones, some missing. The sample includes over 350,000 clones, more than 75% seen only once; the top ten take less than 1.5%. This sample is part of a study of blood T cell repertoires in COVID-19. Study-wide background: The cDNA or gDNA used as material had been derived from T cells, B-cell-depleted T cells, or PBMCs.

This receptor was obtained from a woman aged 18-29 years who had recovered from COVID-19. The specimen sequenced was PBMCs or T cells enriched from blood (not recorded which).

The DNA for the CDR3 is TGCGCCAGCAGCCGACAGGCGGAAAATTCACCCCTCCACTTT. Translating gives CASSRQAENSPLHF. The chain joins TRBV5-1 to TRBJ1-6; tentatively, D is TRBD1 (6 bases). The germline gives CDR1 SGHRS, CDR2 YFSETQ. The CDR3 runs 14 residues. V shed 4 bases and J shed 7 bases, with 12 bases lying between them.